Shown below are 20 T cell receptor beta chains from a single sample sequenced in a study of shared clonotypes between healthy human individuals. The repertoire was sequenced with immunoSEQ multiplex PCR; TCRdb's copy has only in-frame clones and lacks some. The sample consists of 730,000 or so clones, about two thirds of them appearing once. Material: memory CD4+ T cells sorted from blood. As for subset: CD45RA-negative fraction. The source of these receptors is a woman in her twenties or thirties in good health.

This chain connects TRBV19 to TRBJ1-4; D might be TRBD1 (6 bases). Trimming pared 4 bases from V and 0 bases from J, leaving 12 bases between. The CDR3 has 16 amino acids. Germline CDR1 LNHDA, CDR2 SQIVND (reference sequence). Here the CDR3 DNA reads TGTGCCAGTAGTACAACAGGGAAAGCAACTAATGAAAAACTGTTTTTT. Its translation is CASSTTGKATNEKLFF.

The chain carries TRBV18 and TRBJ2-2, with a weak D call TRBD2 (6 bases). There are 17 residues in the CDR3. Germline CDR1 KGHSH, CDR2 LQKENI. V lost 3 bases and J lost 4, with 18 bases in between. The DNA for the CDR3 is TGTGCCAGCTCACCCCTAGGAGGGGCCGGGGCCACCGGGGAGCTGTTTTTT. Translation: CASSPLGGAGATGELFF.

This clone has just a few counts. The chain couples TRBV9 to TRBJ2-2; D is undetermined. Germline V gene data show CDR1 as SGDLS and CDR2 as YYNGEE. The V end lost 0 bases, the J end lost 2 bases, and 8 bases lay between the germline ends. The CDR3 runs to 15 residues. The CDR3 reads CASSVDPGNTGELFF. DNA of the CDR3: TGTGCCAGCAGCGTAGACCCGGGTAACACCGGGGAGCTGTTTTTT.

A few counts support this clone. CDR3 amino acids: CASSQEGQGRSNQPQHF. The DNA of the CDR3 is TGCGCCAGCAGCCAAGAGGGACAGGGAAGAAGCAATCAGCCCCAGCATTTT. This chain connects TRBV4-1 to TRBJ1-5, with 9 nucleotides matching TRBD1. The CDR3 has 17 residues. V was clipped by 0 bases and J by 1 base; unmatched bases: 4. Germline assignment: CDR1 MGHRA and CDR2 YSYEKL.

The chain links TRBV18 to TRBJ1-3; D perhaps matches TRBD1 (5 bases). The V gene lost 4 bases and the J gene lost 7 bases, with 8 bases spanning the gap. This CDR3 is built from 12 residues. Germline V lookup: CDR1 KGHSH, CDR2 LQKENI. The CDR3 is CASSRDDNTIYF. The CDR3 coding sequence is TGTGCCAGCTCACGGGACGATAACACCATATATTTT. Full variable domain (missing parts from reference TRBV18 and TRBJ1-3): NAGVMQNPRHLVRRRGQEARLRCSPMKGHSHVYWYRQLPEEGLKFMVYLQKENIIDESGMPKERFSAEFPKEGPSILRIQQVVRGDSAAYFCASSRDDNTIYFGEGSWLTVV.

This rearrangement joins TRBV5-5 to TRBJ1-2, with D perhaps TRBD1 (5 bases). This CDR3 is 15 amino acids long. The germline CDR1 and CDR2 sequences are SGHKS and YYEKEE (reference sequence). Trimming removed 3 bases from V and 6 bases from J, with 18 bases in between. The CDR3 sequence is CASSSYVRRGDGYTF. The DNA for the CDR3 is TGTGCCAGCAGCTCATATGTACGCCGGGGGGATGGCTACACCTTC.

V gene TRBV19 combines with J gene TRBJ1-2; D remains ambiguous. Trimming took off 6 bases at V and 3 bases at J, with 8 bases between the two ends. CDR1 and CDR2 (germline): LNHDA, SQIVND (reference sequence). This CDR3 is built from 12 residues. The CDR3 spells CASSRTDYGYTF. The CDR3 DNA is TGTGCCAGTAGCCGGACGGACTATGGCTACACCTTC.

The chain couples TRBV5-5 to TRBJ2-3; no firm D call. Between the trimmed V and J ends, which lost 1 base and 0 bases, there was a span of 12 bases. Germline lookup yields CDR1 SGHKS and CDR2 YYEKEE (reference sequence). This CDR3 region has 16 residues. CDR3: CASSLNTLPSTDTQYF. The CDR3 DNA sequence: TGTGCCAGCAGCTTGAATACCCTACCTAGCACAGATACGCAGTATTTT.

This clone occurred once. V is TRBV27 and J is TRBJ2-1; unclear D gene. There are 12 residues in the CDR3. V lost 8 bases and J 6 bases, leaving 11 bases between the germline ends. The germline gives CDR1 MNHEY, CDR2 SMNVEV (reference sequence). CDR3 sequence (DNA): TGTGCCAGCTACGATGCGGCCAATGAGCAGTTCTTC. Protein sequence: CASYDAANEQFF.

This clone occurred a few times. V usage is TRBV7-9 and J usage is TRBJ1-2; 9 nucleotides match TRBD1. V was clipped by 4 bases and J by 4 bases; unmatched bases: 7. CDR3 size: 15 residues. Germline V gene data show CDR1 as SEHNR and CDR2 as FQNEAQ (reference sequence). The CDR3 sequence: CASSSTTGGIYGYTF. CDR3 bases: TGTGCCAGCAGCTCCACCACAGGGGGCATCTATGGCTACACCTTC.

Regarding this clone: The junction departs from germline at one end; a sequencing error may be responsible. V is TRBV11-2 and J is TRBJ2-7; D gene ambiguous. The CDR3 loop spans 12 amino acids. Germline V lookup: CDR1 SGHAT, CDR2 FQNNGV. The CDR3 bases are TGTGCCAGCAGCTTAGAGGTAGCCGAGAAGTACTTC. As protein: CASSLEVAEKYF. The whole variable domain, remainder taken from reference TRBV11-2 and TRBJ2-7, is EAGVAQSPRYKIIEKRQSVAFWCNPISGHATLYWYQQILGQGPKLLIQFQNNGVVDDSQLPKDRFSAERLKGVDSTLKIQPAKLEDSAVYLCASSLEVAEKYFGPGTRLTVT.

This rearrangement joins TRBV5-1 to TRBJ1-2; D is possibly TRBD1 (5 bases). The germline CDR1 and CDR2 sequences are SGHRS and YFSETQ. CDR3 length equals 16 residues. Deletions cut 0 bases from V and 0 bases from J, with 12 bases between. The CDR3 here is CASSLDRETANYGYTF. The DNA of the CDR3 is TGCGCCAGCAGCTTGGATAGGGAGACAGCTAACTATGGCTACACCTTC.

This rearrangement joins TRBV28 to TRBJ2-7; no reliable D call. This CDR3 region has 13 residues. CDR1 and CDR2 from the germline V gene are MDHEN and SYDVKM. V was cut by 4 bases and J by 3 bases, with 10 bases left in between. The CDR3, as DNA: TGTGCCAGCAGTTCTTCCTGGATCTACGAGCAGTACTTC. This gives the protein CASSSSWIYEQYF.

V usage is TRBV25-1 and J usage is TRBJ2-1; possible D gene TRBD2, 6 bases. The CDR3 is 16 residues long. V dropped 1 base and J dropped 1 base, with 11 bases sitting between them. The germline V gene has CDR1 MGHDK and CDR2 SYGVNS. This chain's CDR3 is CASSESVAVSYNEQFF. In DNA, the CDR3 is TGTGCCAGCAGTGAATCGGTAGCGGTATCCTACAATGAGCAGTTCTTC.

This chain uses TRBV28 with TRBJ1-2, with D unclear. The CDR3 is 15 amino acids. V was cut by 7 bases and J by 4 bases, with 19 bases left in between. CDR1 is MDHEN, CDR2 SYDVKM, per germline. The CDR3 here is CASTEKSRGGYGYTF. CDR3 sequence (DNA): TGTGCCAGCACCGAAAAGTCTCGGGGAGGCTATGGCTACACCTTC.

The chain employs TRBV5-4 and TRBJ2-5, with 8 nucleotides matching TRBD2. This CDR3 is 15 amino acids long. Germline CDR1 reads SGHNT; CDR2 reads YYREEE (reference sequence). With V trimmed by 5 bases and J by 1 base, 7 bases remained unmatched. The CDR3 nucleotides are TGTGCCAGCAGTATTAGCGGGATACTCCAAGAGACCCAGTACTTC. This gives the protein CASSISGILQETQYF.

In regard to this clone: Sequence at one end of the junction differs from germline and may be a read error. The chain has TRBV11-2 and TRBJ2-7; 10 bases are shared with TRBD2. Germline V gene data show CDR1 as SGHAT and CDR2 as FQNNGV. This CDR3 has 16 amino acids. CDR3 in amino acids: CASSQGLAVSSYEQYF. DNA of the CDR3: TGCGCCAGCAGCCAAGGACTAGCGGTTTCATCCTACGAGCAGTACTTC.

There are many counts of this clone. The chain joins TRBV6-6 to TRBJ2-7, with D perhaps matching TRBD1 (5 bases). CDR1 and CDR2 (germline): MNHNY, SVGAGI (reference sequence). The CDR3 loop spans 14 amino acids. Trimming left V 0 bases short and J 4 bases short, with 10 bases between. In DNA form, the CDR3 reads TGTGCCAGCAGTTACTCGCCACAGGAGTACGAGCAGTACTTC. It translates to CASSYSPQEYEQYF.

The V call is TRBV7-6, the J call TRBJ2-3; possible D gene TRBD1, 6 bases. Per the germline V gene, CDR1 is SGHVS and CDR2 is FNYEAQ. Trimming left V 5 bases short and J 11 bases short, with 11 bases between. The CDR3 spans 11 residues. CDR3 sequence (DNA): TGTGCCAGCAGCCTGGACAGAGTGCAGTATTTT. Protein: CASSLDRVQYF. The entire variable domain, with the rest obtained from reference TRBV7-6 and TRBJ2-3, is as follows: GAGVSQSPRYKVTKRGQDVALRCDPISGHVSLYWYRQALGQGPEFLTYFNYEAQQDKSGLPNDRFSAERPEGSISTLTIQRTEQRDSAMYRCASSLDRVQYFGPGTRLTVL.

This chain connects TRBV4-2 to TRBJ1-2; D is unresolved. The CDR3 runs to 14 residues. The V gene lost 3 bases and the J gene lost 2 bases, with 10 bases spanning the gap. The V gene's germline CDR1 is LGHNA and CDR2 YNFKEQ. The CDR3 reads CASSHFRENYGYTF. The CDR3 nucleotides read TGTGCCAGCAGCCACTTCCGGGAAAACTATGGCTACACCTTC.